The 27 T cell receptor beta chains below were found in one sample sequenced in a study of T cell repertoires and Cas9 in healthy adults. Here immunoSEQ multiplex PCR was the method, and the copy in TCRdb shows in-frame clones only, minus some. Here the sample spans over 450 clones, 70% to 90% being singletons. Sequencing was carried out using SpCas9-reactive CD4+ effector T cells (CD137+, CD154-, CD25-, CD127+) from PBMCs; culture status not recorded. These receptor sequences come from a human donor in good health.

The V call is TRBV6-6, the J call TRBJ2-1; D not resolved. Trimming took 5 bases from V and 2 from J, leaving 16 bases between them. Per the germline V gene, CDR1 is MNHNY and CDR2 is SVGAGI (reference sequence). This CDR3 comprises 16 residues. CDR3 sequence: CASSIGPPFPYNEQFF. In DNA, the CDR3 is TGTGCCAGCAGTATTGGACCCCCTTTCCCCTACAATGAGCAGTTCTTC.

The chain joins TRBV29-1 to TRBJ1-1, with D perhaps matching TRBD1 (5 bases). The V end was cut by 1 base, the J end by 0 bases, with 15 bases between. Germline CDR1 is SQVTM and CDR2 is ANQGSEA. The CDR3 extends over 16 amino acids. The CDR3 spells CSVEGGVGIMNTEAFF. The CDR3 region has the DNA TGCAGCGTTGAAGGGGGCGTCGGAATAATGAACACTGAAGCTTTCTTT.

J is TRBJ1-1 and V is TRBV10-2; 7 bases agree with TRBD1. After removal of 8 bases from V and 1 base from J, the junction contained 4 bases not matched to a gene. Germline lookup yields CDR1 WSHSY and CDR2 SAAADI. This CDR3 region has 13 residues. CDR3 region: CASGRQGNTEAFF. In DNA, the CDR3 is TGCGCCAGCGGAAGACAGGGGAACACTGAAGCTTTCTTT.

The chain recombines TRBV5-4 with TRBJ2-5; a possible D gene is TRBD1 (6 bases). The CDR3 runs 14 residues. Germline V lookup: CDR1 SGHNT, CDR2 YYREEE (reference sequence). V dropped 4 bases and J dropped 5 bases, with 15 bases sitting between them. The chain's CDR3 is CASSRDTGRETQYF. The CDR3 bases are TGTGCCAGCAGCCGGGACACCGGACGGGAGACCCAGTACTTC.

This clone was recorded a few times. CDR3 protein: CASSLITGGETEAFF. The CDR3 nucleotides are TGTGCCAGCAGTTTGATTACAGGGGGAGAGACTGAAGCTTTCTTT. The gene calls are TRBV28 and TRBJ1-1; 8 bases match TRBD1. Germline V lookup: CDR1 MDHEN, CDR2 SYDVKM. CDR3 length: 15 residues. V lost 3 bases to trimming and J lost 5 bases; unmatched junction nucleotides: 8.

This chain joins TRBV4-1 and TRBJ1-5; D might be TRBD1 (5 bases). With 3 bases removed from V and 6 bases from J, the gap between germline ends came to 18 bases. Germline V CDR1 and CDR2: MGHRA, YSYEKL. CDR3 length equals 16 residues. The CDR3, as DNA: TGCGCCAGCAGCCAGGCCGGGACCTTGGGGAGTCAGCCCCAGCATTTT. It encodes CASSQAGTLGSQPQHF.

The genes are TRBV4-2 and TRBJ2-2; D is uncertain. The CDR3 runs to 17 residues. Germline V gene data show CDR1 as LGHNA and CDR2 as YNFKEQ. V was cut by 1 base and J by 1 base, with 13 bases left in between. In DNA, the CDR3 is TGTGCCAGCAGCCAAGCCTTTGACCCCGGGAACACCGGGGAGCTGTTTTTT. Protein sequence: CASSQAFDPGNTGELFF.

This sequence joins TRBV11-2 and TRBJ2-4; 8 positions match TRBD2. The CDR3 runs 16 residues. Germline CDR1 is SGHAT and CDR2 is FQNNGV. The J segment lost 1 base and the V segment lost 1 base, leaving 3 bases of the junction unmatched. This chain's CDR3 is CASSLAGGPAKNIQYF. The DNA for the CDR3 is TGTGCCAGCAGCTTAGCGGGGGGGCCGGCCAAAAACATTCAGTACTTC.

The chain couples TRBV5-1 to TRBJ2-3, with 8 positions matching TRBD2. The CDR3 has 15 amino acids. V gave up 3 bases and J gave up 2 bases; unmatched junction bases: 5. The germline gives CDR1 SGHRS, CDR2 YFSETQ. In DNA, the CDR3 is TGCGCCAGCAGCTCGCGGGGGGCCCCCACAGATACGCAGTATTTT. Its protein product is CASSSRGAPTDTQYF. The variable domain in full, with the rest retrieved from reference TRBV5-1 and TRBJ2-3, is KAGVTQTPRYLIKTRGQQVTLSCSPISGHRSVSWYQQTPGQGLQFLFEYFSETQRNKGNFPGRFSGRQFSNSRSEMNVSTLELGDSALYLCASSSRGAPTDTQYFGPGTRLTVL.

Only one count was recorded for this clone. The V gene is TRBV15, the J gene TRBJ1-2; 10 nucleotides match TRBD1. The CDR3 has 14 amino acids. The J segment lost 7 bases and the V segment lost 3 bases, leaving 5 bases of the junction unmatched. The germline CDR1 and CDR2 sequences are LNHNV and YYDKDF (reference sequence). The CDR3 DNA follows: TGTGCCACCAGCAGGGACAGGGGGGTTTCTGGCTACACCTTC. It yields the protein CATSRDRGVSGYTF.

In its sample, this clone was seen once. The rearrangement links TRBV28 to TRBJ2-5; D may be TRBD1 (8 bases). V lost 5 bases to trimming and J lost 5 bases, with 18 bases between them. Germline lookup yields CDR1 MDHEN and CDR2 SYDVKM. CDR3 length: 15 residues. The CDR3 region is CASSTTQGGGETQYF. The CDR3 nucleotides read TGTGCCAGCAGTACTACACAGGGGGGAGGGGAGACCCAGTACTTC.

The V gene is TRBV28, the J gene TRBJ1-2; D perhaps matches TRBD1 (5 bases). The CDR3 runs to 13 residues. Germline lookup yields CDR1 MDHEN and CDR2 SYDVKM. V lost 4 bases, J lost 7 bases, and 13 bases lay in between. The CDR3 DNA reads TGTGCCAGCAGTTCCCTCCAAGGGGTTGGCTACACCTTC. Encoded protein: CASSSLQGVGYTF.

DNA of the CDR3: TGTGCCAGCAGCTTCGGTTTTCGTACGGACAGGACCCACTATGGCTACACCTTC. It specifies CASSFGFRTDRTHYGYTF. The chain has TRBV7-9 and TRBJ1-2, with 7 bases fitting TRBD1. The CDR3 loop spans 18 amino acids. Germline V lookup: CDR1 SEHNR, CDR2 FQNEAQ (reference sequence). The V segment lost 3 bases and the J segment 3 bases; nucleotides outside the gene matches: 16. The variable domain in full, with the rest retrieved from reference TRBV7-9 and TRBJ1-2, is DTGVSQNPRHKITKRGQNVTFRCDPISEHNRLYWYRQTLGQGPEFLTYFQNEAQLEKSRLLSDRFSAERPKGSFSTLEIQRTEQGDSAMYLCASSFGFRTDRTHYGYTFGSGTRLTVV.

This clone was seen a handful of times. The chain has TRBV5-1 and TRBJ2-5, with a possible D match to TRBD2 (7 bases). Trimming took off 5 bases at V and 5 bases at J, with 19 bases between the two ends. This CDR3 comprises 15 residues. Germline V CDR1 and CDR2: SGHRS, YFSETQ. The CDR3 DNA follows: TGCGCCAGCAGGTTCCTGGCGGGGGCGGGGGAGACCCAGTACTTC. Its protein is CASRFLAGAGETQYF. Looking up the rest from reference TRBV5-1 and TRBJ2-5 gives the full variable domain: KAGVTQTPRYLIKTRGQQVTLSCSPISGHRSVSWYQQTPGQGLQFLFEYFSETQRNKGNFPGRFSGRQFSNSRSEMNVSTLELGDSALYLCASRFLAGAGETQYFGPGTRLLVL.

This clone was seen more than once but under ten times. A single base separates this from a much larger clone, so it may be a read error. This rearrangement joins TRBV19 to TRBJ1-1; 7 bases are a match to TRBD1. The CDR3 contains 14 residues. CDR1 is LNHDA and CDR2 is SQIVND in the germline V gene (reference sequence). J gave up 3 bases and V 0 bases, and 1 base lay outside the gene matches. The CDR3 loop reads CASSIEGGDTEAFF. Here the CDR3 DNA reads TGTGCCAGTAGTATAGAAGGGGGCGACACTGAAGCTTTCTTT.

This rearrangement joins TRBV7-3 to TRBJ2-1, with D tentatively TRBD2 (5 bases). CDR3 length: 16 residues. V was shortened by 0 bases and J by 8 bases, with 17 bases between the two germline ends. Per the germline V gene, CDR1 is SGHTA and CDR2 is FQGTGA. The DNA for the CDR3 is TGTGCCAGCAGCTTAACCCACCTAGCTCCAACCGATGAGCAGTTCTTC. It is translated as CASSLTHLAPTDEQFF.

The V gene is TRBV5-4, the J gene TRBJ2-7; 8 bases map to TRBD2. V lost 2 bases, J lost 6 bases, and 7 bases stayed unmatched. Germline V gene sequence: CDR1 SGHNT, CDR2 YYREEE (reference sequence). This CDR3 has 14 amino acids. CDR3 protein: CASSLFFRGGEQYF. CDR3 coding DNA: TGTGCCAGCAGCTTATTTTTTCGGGGGGGCGAGCAGTACTTC. Full variable domain (rest looked up from reference TRBV5-4 and TRBJ2-7): ETGVTQSPTHLIKTRGQQVTLRCSSQSGHNTVSWYQQALGQGPQFIFQYYREEENGRGNFPPRFSGLQFPNYSSELNVNALELDDSALYLCASSLFFRGGEQYFGPGTRLTVT.

The chain is built from TRBV21-1 and TRBJ2-7; TRBD1 reflects the table's D call only, with no check against the DNA. TRBV21-1 represents a pseudogene. The CDR3 has 12 amino acids. In nucleotides, the CDR3 is TGTGCCAGCAGCAAAGCGGCCCACGAGCAGTACTTC. Encoded protein: CASSKAAHEQYF.

The chain links TRBV6-1 to TRBJ1-2, with D possibly TRBD1 on 5 matching bases. CDR3 length equals 15 residues. Germline CDR1 and CDR2: MNHNS and SASEGT. Trimming pared 8 bases from V and 5 bases from J, leaving 21 bases between. For the CDR3, the DNA is TGTGCCAGCGGGCGAGGGAGCGGGGAGGGGTATGGCTACACCTTC. Protein product: CASGRGSGEGYGYTF.

The chain employs TRBV7-8 and TRBJ2-3, with 9 bases aligning to TRBD1. The V gene end was trimmed by 0 bases and the J gene end by 4 bases; junction bases not matched to a gene: 5. The germline V gene encodes CDR1 SGHVS and CDR2 FQNEAQ. There are 16 residues in the CDR3. The CDR3 sequence is CASSLAGTGTADTQYF. As DNA, the CDR3 is TGTGCCAGCAGCTTAGCGGGGACAGGGACCGCAGATACGCAGTATTTT.

The rearrangement links TRBV18 to TRBJ1-1; no clear D. Trimming pared 0 bases from V and 0 bases from J, leaving 17 bases between. Germline CDR1 reads KGHSH; CDR2 reads LQKENI. This CDR3 spans 18 amino acids. The CDR3 sequence is CASSPPGVSYRVNTEAFF. The DNA for the CDR3 is TGTGCCAGCTCACCACCCGGAGTATCTTACCGCGTGAACACTGAAGCTTTCTTT.

This clone has a single count. The gene calls are TRBV7-2 and TRBJ1-5; D perhaps matches TRBD1 (5 bases). Germline lookup yields CDR1 SGHTA and CDR2 FQGNSA. CDR3 size: 16 residues. V was shortened by 2 bases and J by 4 bases, with 15 bases between the two germline ends. CDR3 loop: CASSLTPGGSNQPQHF. In nucleotides, the CDR3 is TGTGCCAGCAGCTTAACACCGGGGGGGTCAAATCAGCCCCAGCATTTT.

This clone was picked up a small number of times. The V gene is TRBV7-9, the J gene TRBJ1-1, with TRBD1 as a possible D gene (6 bases). The CDR3 has 16 residues. Per the germline V gene, CDR1 is SEHNR and CDR2 is FQNEAQ (reference sequence). V lost 6 bases and J 1 base, leaving 18 bases between the germline ends. Written as DNA, the CDR3 is TGTGCCAGCAGGCTTCGGGGGGGGCGGTCGAACACTGAAGCTTTCTTT. Protein sequence: CASRLRGGRSNTEAFF. The entire variable domain, with the rest obtained from reference TRBV7-9 and TRBJ1-1, is as follows: DTGVSQNPRHKITKRGQNVTFRCDPISEHNRLYWYRQTLGQGPEFLTYFQNEAQLEKSRLLSDRFSAERPKGSFSTLEIQRTEQGDSAMYLCASRLRGGRSNTEAFFGQGTRLTVV.

The chain is built from TRBV7-6 and TRBJ1-5; tentative D call: TRBD1 (5 bases). The CDR3 is 16 residues long. Trimming removed 2 bases from V and 1 base from J, with 12 bases in between. Per the germline V gene, CDR1 is SGHVS and CDR2 is FNYEAQ. The CDR3 region is CASSLSGYRSNQPQHF. For the CDR3, the DNA is TGTGCCAGCAGCTTATCCGGTTACAGGAGCAATCAGCCCCAGCATTTT.

The chain links TRBV6-5 to TRBJ2-7; the match to TRBD1 covers 7 bases. J lost 4 bases, V lost 5 bases, and 11 bases had no gene match. The CDR3 has 15 residues. Germline assignment: CDR1 MNHEY and CDR2 SVGAGI. The DNA for the CDR3 is TGTGCCAGCAGTCGACCCTCGACAGGGACATACGAGCAGTACTTC. Amino acids: CASSRPSTGTYEQYF.

This chain connects TRBV6-5 to TRBJ1-5; no definite D call. Deletions cut 5 bases from V and 2 bases from J, with 10 bases between. The CDR3 loop spans 14 amino acids. CDR1 is MNHEY, CDR2 SVGAGI, per germline. The CDR3, as DNA: TGTGCCAGCAGTGAAGATGGGCGCAATCAGCCCCAGCATTTT. Translation gives CASSEDGRNQPQHF.

The chain has TRBV15 and TRBJ2-7, with 11 bases aligning to TRBD2. Looked up from germline, CDR1 is LNHNV and CDR2 is YYDKDF (reference sequence). CDR3 length: 16 residues. Trimming took 1 base from V and 2 from J; bases not matched to a gene: 4. The CDR3 loop is CATSRGLAGGTYEQYF. CDR3 sequence (DNA): TGTGCCACCAGCAGAGGGCTAGCGGGGGGAACCTACGAGCAGTACTTC.